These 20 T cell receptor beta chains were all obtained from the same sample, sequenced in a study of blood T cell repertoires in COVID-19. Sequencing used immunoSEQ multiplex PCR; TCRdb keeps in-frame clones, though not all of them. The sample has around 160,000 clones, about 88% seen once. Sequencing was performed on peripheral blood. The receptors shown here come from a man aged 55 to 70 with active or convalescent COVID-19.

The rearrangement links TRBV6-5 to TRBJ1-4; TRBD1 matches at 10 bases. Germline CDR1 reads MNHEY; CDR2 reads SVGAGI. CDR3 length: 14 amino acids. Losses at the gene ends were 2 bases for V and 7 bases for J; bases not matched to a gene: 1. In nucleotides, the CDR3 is TGTGCCAGCAGTTACGGACAGGGGGGTGAAAAACTGTTTTTT. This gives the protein CASSYGQGGEKLFF.

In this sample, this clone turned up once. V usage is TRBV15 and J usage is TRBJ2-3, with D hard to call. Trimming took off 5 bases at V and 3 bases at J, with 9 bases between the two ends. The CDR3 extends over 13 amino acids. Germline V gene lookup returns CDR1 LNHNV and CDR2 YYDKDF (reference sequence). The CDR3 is CATSRYRTDTQYF. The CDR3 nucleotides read TGTGCCACCAGCCGTTACAGAACAGATACGCAGTATTTT.

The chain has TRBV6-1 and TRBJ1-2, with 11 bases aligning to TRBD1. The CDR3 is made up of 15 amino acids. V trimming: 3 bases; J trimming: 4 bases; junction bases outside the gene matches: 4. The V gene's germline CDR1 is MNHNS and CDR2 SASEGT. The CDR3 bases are TGTGCCAGCAGTGAGGGGACAGGGGGATCCTATGGCTACACCTTC. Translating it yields CASSEGTGGSYGYTF.

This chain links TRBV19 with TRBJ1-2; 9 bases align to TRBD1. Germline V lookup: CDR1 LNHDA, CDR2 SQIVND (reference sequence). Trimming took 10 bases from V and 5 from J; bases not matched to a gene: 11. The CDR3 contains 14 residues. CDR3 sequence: CATSIGQGLYGYTF. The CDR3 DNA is TGTGCCACCTCGATCGGACAGGGGTTATATGGCTACACCTTC. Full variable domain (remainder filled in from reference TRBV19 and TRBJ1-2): DGGITQSPKYLFRKEGQNVTLSCEQNLNHDAMYWYRQDPGQGLRLIYYSQIVNDFQKGDIAEGYSVSREKKESFPLTVTSAQKNPTAFYLCATSIGQGLYGYTFGSGTRLTVV.

This chain's CDR3 is CASSFQGENTEAFF. DNA of the CDR3: TGCGCCAGCAGCTTTCAGGGGGAAAACACTGAAGCTTTCTTT. The V call is TRBV5-1, the J call TRBJ1-1, with TRBD1 matching 7 bases. V trimming: 2 bases; J trimming: 2 bases; junction bases outside the gene matches: 3. Germline V gives CDR1 SGHRS, CDR2 YFSETQ. The CDR3 sequence is 14 residues long.

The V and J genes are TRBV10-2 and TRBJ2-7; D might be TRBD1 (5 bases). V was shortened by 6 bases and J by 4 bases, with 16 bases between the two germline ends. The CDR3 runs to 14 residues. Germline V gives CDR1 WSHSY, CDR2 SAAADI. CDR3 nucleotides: TGCGCCAGCAGCGGACACCTCAACCGGTACGAGCAGTACTTC. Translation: CASSGHLNRYEQYF.

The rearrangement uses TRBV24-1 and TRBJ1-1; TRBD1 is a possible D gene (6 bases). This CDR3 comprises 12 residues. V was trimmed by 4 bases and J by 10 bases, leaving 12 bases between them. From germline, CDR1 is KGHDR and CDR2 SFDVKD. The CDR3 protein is CATSDATGRAFF. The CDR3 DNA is TGTGCCACCAGTGACGCGACAGGTAGAGCTTTCTTT.

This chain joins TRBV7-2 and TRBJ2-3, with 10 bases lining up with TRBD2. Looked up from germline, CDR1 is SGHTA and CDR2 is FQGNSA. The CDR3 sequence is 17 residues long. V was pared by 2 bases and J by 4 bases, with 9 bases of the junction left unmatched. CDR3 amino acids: CASSLRSAGGWADTQYF. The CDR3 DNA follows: TGTGCCAGCAGCTTAAGGTCAGCGGGAGGGTGGGCAGATACGCAGTATTTT.

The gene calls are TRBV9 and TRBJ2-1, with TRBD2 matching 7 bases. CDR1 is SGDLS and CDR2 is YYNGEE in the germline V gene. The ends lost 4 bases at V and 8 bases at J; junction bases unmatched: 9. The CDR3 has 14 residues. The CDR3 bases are TGTGCCAGCAGCATTTATTCCCGGGGGGATGAGCAGTTCTTC. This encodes CASSIYSRGDEQFF.

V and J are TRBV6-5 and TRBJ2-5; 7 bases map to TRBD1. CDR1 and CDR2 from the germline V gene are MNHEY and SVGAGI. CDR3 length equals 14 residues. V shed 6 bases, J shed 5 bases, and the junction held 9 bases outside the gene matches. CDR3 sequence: CASSFLNRGETQYF. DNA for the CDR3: TGTGCCAGCAGCTTTCTTAACAGGGGCGAGACCCAGTACTTC.

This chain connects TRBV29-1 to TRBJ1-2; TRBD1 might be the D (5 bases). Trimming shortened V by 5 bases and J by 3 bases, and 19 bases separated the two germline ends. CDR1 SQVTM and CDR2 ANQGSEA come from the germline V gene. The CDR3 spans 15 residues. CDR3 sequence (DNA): TGCAGCGTTATGGGGGTTCGGGGGTTTGACTATGGCTACACCTTC. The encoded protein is CSVMGVRGFDYGYTF.

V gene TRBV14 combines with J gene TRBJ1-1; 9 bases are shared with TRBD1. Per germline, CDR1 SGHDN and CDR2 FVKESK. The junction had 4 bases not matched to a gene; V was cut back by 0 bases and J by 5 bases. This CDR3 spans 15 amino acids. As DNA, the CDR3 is TGTGCCAGCAGCCAAGATTTAGGGACAGGGACTGAAGCTTTCTTT. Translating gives CASSQDLGTGTEAFF.

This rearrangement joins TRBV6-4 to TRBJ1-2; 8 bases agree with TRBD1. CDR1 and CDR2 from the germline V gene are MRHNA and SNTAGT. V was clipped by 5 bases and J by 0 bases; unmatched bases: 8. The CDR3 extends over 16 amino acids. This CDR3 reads CASSPAGQGTNYGYTF. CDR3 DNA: TGTGCCAGCAGTCCCGCCGGACAGGGAACTAACTATGGCTACACCTTC.

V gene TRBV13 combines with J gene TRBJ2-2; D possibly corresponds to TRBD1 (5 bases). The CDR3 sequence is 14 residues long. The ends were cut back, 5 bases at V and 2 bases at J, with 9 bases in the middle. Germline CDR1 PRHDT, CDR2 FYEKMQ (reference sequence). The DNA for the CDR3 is TGTGCCAGCAGCCGACAGTCTAACACCGGGGAGCTGTTTTTT. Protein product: CASSRQSNTGELFF. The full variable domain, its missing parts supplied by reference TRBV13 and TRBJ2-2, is AAGVIQSPRHLIKEKRETATLKCYPIPRHDTVYWYQQGPGQDPQFLISFYEKMQSDKGSIPDRFSAQQFSDYHSELNMSSLELGDSALYFCASSRQSNTGELFFGEGSRLTVL.

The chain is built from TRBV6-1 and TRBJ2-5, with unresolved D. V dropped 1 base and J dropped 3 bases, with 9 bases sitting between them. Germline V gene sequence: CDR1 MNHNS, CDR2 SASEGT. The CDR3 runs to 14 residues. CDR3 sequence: CASSEVNSKETQYF. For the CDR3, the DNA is TGTGCCAGCAGTGAAGTCAATAGTAAAGAGACCCAGTACTTC.

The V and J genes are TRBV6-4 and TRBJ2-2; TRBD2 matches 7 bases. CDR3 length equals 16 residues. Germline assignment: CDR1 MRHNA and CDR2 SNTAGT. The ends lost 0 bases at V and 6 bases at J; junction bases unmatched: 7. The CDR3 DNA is TGTGCCAGCAGTGACTCTGGCGGGAGAGGCGCCGGGGAGCTGTTTTTT. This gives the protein CASSDSGGRGAGELFF.

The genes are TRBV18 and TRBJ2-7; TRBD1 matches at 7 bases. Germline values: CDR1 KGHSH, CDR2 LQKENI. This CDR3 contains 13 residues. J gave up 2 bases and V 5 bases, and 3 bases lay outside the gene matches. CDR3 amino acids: CASSNQGAYEQYF. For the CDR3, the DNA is TGTGCCAGCTCAAATCAGGGGGCCTACGAGCAGTACTTC. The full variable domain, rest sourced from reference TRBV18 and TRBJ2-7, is NAGVMQNPRHLVRRRGQEARLRCSPMKGHSHVYWYRQLPEEGLKFMVYLQKENIIDESGMPKERFSAEFPKEGPSILRIQQVVRGDSAAYFCASSNQGAYEQYFGPGTRLTVT.

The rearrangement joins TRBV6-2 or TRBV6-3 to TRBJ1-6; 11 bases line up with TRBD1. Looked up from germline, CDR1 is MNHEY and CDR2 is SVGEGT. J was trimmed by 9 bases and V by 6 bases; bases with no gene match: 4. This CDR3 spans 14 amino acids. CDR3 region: CASSRGTGGSPLHF. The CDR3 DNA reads TGTGCCAGCAGCCGCGGGACAGGGGGTTCACCCCTCCACTTT.

This CDR3 reads CASSLRAGVIAPLHF. In nucleotides, the CDR3 is TGTGCCAGCAGCTTAAGGGCAGGGGTCATTGCACCCCTCCACTTT. This chain uses TRBV7-9 with TRBJ1-6, with D possibly being TRBD1 (6 bases). This CDR3 contains 15 residues. V was trimmed by 2 bases and J by 11 bases, leaving 16 bases between them. Per germline, CDR1 SEHNR and CDR2 FQNEAQ (reference sequence). Complete variable domain (other parts from reference TRBV7-9 and TRBJ1-6): DTGVSQNPRHKITKRGQNVTFRCDPISEHNRLYWYRQTLGQGPEFLTYFQNEAQLEKSRLLSDRFSAERPKGSFSTLEIQRTEQGDSAMYLCASSLRAGVIAPLHFGNGTRLTVT.

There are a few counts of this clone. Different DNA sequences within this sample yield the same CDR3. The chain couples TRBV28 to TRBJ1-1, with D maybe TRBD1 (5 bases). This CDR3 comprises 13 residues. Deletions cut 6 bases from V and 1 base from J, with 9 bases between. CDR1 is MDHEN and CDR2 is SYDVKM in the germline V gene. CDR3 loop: CASRPGQNTEAFF. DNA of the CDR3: TGTGCCAGCAGGCCCGGACAGAACACTGAAGCTTTCTTT.